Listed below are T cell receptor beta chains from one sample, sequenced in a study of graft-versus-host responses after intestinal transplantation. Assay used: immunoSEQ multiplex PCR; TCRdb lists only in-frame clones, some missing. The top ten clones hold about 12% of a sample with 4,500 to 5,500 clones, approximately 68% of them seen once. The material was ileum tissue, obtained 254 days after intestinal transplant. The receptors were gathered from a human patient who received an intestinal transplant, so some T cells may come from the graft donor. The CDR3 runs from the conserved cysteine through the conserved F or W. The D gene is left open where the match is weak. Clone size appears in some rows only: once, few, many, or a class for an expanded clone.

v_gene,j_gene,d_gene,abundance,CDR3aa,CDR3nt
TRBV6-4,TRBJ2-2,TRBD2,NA,CASSGTSGSTGELFF,TGTGCCAGCAGTGGGACTAGCGGGAGCACCGGGGAGCTGTTTTTT
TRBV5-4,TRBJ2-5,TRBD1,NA,CASSWDRFQETQYF,TGTGCCAGCAGCTGGGACAGGTTTCAAGAGACCCAGTACTTC
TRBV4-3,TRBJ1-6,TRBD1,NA,CASSQATGDSSPLHF,TGCGCCAGCAGCCAAGCAACAGGGGATAGTTCACCCCTCCACTTT
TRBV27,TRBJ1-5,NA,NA,CASRPGTEFSNQPQHF,TGTGCCAGCAGACCAGGAACAGAGTTTAGCAATCAGCCCCAGCATTTT
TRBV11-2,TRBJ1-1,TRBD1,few,CASSLDGTGRTEAFF,TGTGCCAGCAGCTTAGATGGGACAGGGCGAACTGAAGCTTTCTTT
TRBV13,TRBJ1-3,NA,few,CASSLGGGQTGNTIYF,TGTGCCAGCAGCTTAGGAGGAGGACAGACTGGAAACACCATATATTTT
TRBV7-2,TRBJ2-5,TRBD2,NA,CASSLALAGQETQYF,TGTGCCAGCAGCTTAGCTCTAGCGGGCCAAGAGACCCAGTACTTC
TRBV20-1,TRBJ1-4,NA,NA,CSARDRVKLFF,TGCAGTGCTAGAGATCGGGTAAAACTGTTTTTT
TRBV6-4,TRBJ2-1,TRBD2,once,CASSATSGGGRANEQFF,TGTGCCAGCAGTGCCACTAGCGGGGGGGGGAGAGCCAATGAGCAGTTCTTC
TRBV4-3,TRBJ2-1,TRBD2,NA,CASSPVRSGVDEQFF,TGCGCCAGCAGCCCGGTGAGGAGCGGGGTAGATGAGCAGTTCTTC
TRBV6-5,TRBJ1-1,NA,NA,CASSYSRSGVRTEAFF,TGTGCCAGCAGTTACTCGAGGTCAGGGGTAAGGACTGAAGCTTTCTTT
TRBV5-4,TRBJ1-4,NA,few,CASSLGGRAEKLFF,TGTGCCAGCAGCTTAGGGGGAAGGGCTGAAAAACTGTTTTTT
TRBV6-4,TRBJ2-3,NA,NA,CASSERSTDTQYF,TGTGCCAGCAGTGAGAGAAGCACAGATACGCAGTATTTT
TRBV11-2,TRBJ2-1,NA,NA,CASSPPNSGRLTQNNEQFF,TGTGCCAGCAGCCCACCGAATTCCGGGAGATTAACCCAAAACAATGAGCAGTTCTTC
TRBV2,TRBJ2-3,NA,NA,CASSRTSGISTDTQYF,TGTGCCAGCAGCCGAACGTCAGGGATTAGCACAGATACGCAGTATTTT
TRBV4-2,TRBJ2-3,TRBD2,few,CASSQDYGRGGSDTQYF,TGTGCCAGCAGCCAAGATTATGGGCGGGGGGGCTCGGATACGCAGTATTTT
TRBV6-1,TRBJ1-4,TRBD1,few,CASSEAGRGRGNEKLFF,TGTGCCAGCAGTGAAGCCGGGAGGGGGCGAGGTAATGAAAAACTGTTTTTT
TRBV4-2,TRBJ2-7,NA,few,CASSQLGLAGSEQYF,TGTGCCAGCAGCCAATTAGGGCTAGCCGGCAGCGAGCAGTACTTC
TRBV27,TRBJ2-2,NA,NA,CASSFGRIGELFF,TGTGCCAGCAGTTTTGGGCGAATCGGGGAGCTGTTTTTT
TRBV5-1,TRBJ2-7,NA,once,CASSLASVRPRQSYEQYF,TGCGCCAGCAGCTTGGCCTCGGTTCGACCGAGACAGTCCTACGAGCAGTACTTC